This TCR beta chain was captured by sequencing in a study of OX40 agonist ivuxolimab in advanced cancers. Study as a whole: Cohort: approximately 83% men, mean age about 60, aged roughly 20 to 79. Study-level points and caveats: Partial responders dosed at 0.1-3.0 mg/kg displayed clonal expansion ranking among the lowest. Within 6 weeks, CD4+ and CD8+ blood T cells expanded clonally at 0.1 to 3.0 mg/kg. Relative to CD4+, CD8+ T cells held more expanded clones on average.

The CDR3 runs to 14 residues. Trimming took 5 bases from V and 6 from J; bases not matched to a gene: 7. CDR1 and CDR2 from the germline V gene are SNHLY and FYNNEI. Regarding this clone: The antigen is unknown.

The table came from immunoSEQ multiplex PCR; TCRdb's copy has only in-frame clones and leaves some out. This table holds fewer than 35,000 clones, roughly 79% found once. This clonotype was obtained from an adult with an advanced solid tumor such as melanoma, head and neck, liver or kidney cancer. The genes are TRBV2 and TRBJ2-3; 8 positions match TRBD2. The source was CD4+ or CD8+ T cells sorted from blood, collected in a trial of the OX40 agonist ivuxolimab. CDR3 coding DNA: TGTGCCAGCAGTCTACGACTAGCGTCGGATACGCAGTATTTT. Translating it yields CASSLRLASDTQYF.